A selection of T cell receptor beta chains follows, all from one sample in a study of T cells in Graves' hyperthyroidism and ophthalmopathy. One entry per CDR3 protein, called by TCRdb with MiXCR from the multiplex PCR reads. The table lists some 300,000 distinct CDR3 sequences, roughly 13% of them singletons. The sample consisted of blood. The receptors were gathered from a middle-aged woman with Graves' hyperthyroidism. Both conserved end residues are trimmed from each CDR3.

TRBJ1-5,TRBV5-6,ASSRRGIQSSNQPQH
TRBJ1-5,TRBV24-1,ATSDSTMVGQPQH
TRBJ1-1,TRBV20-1,SARGDNTEAF
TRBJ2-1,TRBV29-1,SVEGLAGGINEQF
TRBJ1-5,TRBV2,ASSEDRGYQPQH
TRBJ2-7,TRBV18,ASSPGLERNYEQY
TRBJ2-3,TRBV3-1,ASSQASGTDTQY
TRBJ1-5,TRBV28,ASSLTTAVRQPQH
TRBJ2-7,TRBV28,ASNRIWDEQY
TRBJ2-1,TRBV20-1,SARPGLGAYNEQF